These 9 T cell receptor beta chains were sequenced from one sample in a study of patients and donors after allogeneic stem cell transplantation. TCRdb reprocessed the RT-PCR reads via MiXCR and lists one record per CDR3 protein. The data contain hundreds of thousands of distinct CDR3 sequences, approximately 16% of them seen just once; the ten biggest clones take up less than 9.5%. Sequencing was performed on blood, either unsorted or a sorted T cell fraction (not recorded which). The source of these receptors is a human donor who was either an allogeneic HSCT recipient or a stem cell or donor lymphocyte infusion donor (not recorded which). It is not recorded whose cells these are; they may come from a transplant donor.

The chain combines TRBV18 with TRBJ2-2; D perhaps matches TRBD1 (5 bases). The V end lost 2 bases, the J end lost 5 bases, and 15 bases lay between the germline ends. This CDR3 is 16 amino acids long. Germline loops: CDR1 KGHSH, CDR2 LQKENI. The CDR3 loop is CASSPFRVVITGELFF. The CDR3 DNA follows: TGTGCCAGCTCACCATTCAGGGTGGTGATAACCGGGGAGCTGTTTTTT.

The V gene is TRBV2, the J gene TRBJ1-5; D uncertain. The length of the CDR3 is 14 residues. Germline V CDR1 and CDR2: SNHLY, FYNNEI. Trimming took off 6 bases at V and 7 bases at J, with 16 bases between the two ends. The CDR3 region has the DNA TGTGCCAGCAGGCCCGAGATGGTCGGACAGCCCCAGCATTTT. Protein product: CASRPEMVGQPQHF.

The chain joins TRBV7-9 to TRBJ1-1; D remains ambiguous. Germline values: CDR1 SEHNR, CDR2 FQNEAQ (reference sequence). This CDR3 region has 11 residues. V lost 8 bases and J lost 6, with 10 bases in between. This CDR3 is CASDKSSEAFF. The CDR3 coding sequence is TGTGCCAGCGACAAAAGCTCTGAAGCTTTCTTT.

The J gene is TRBJ2-7, the V gene TRBV29-1; D may be TRBD1 (6 bases). The germline V and J ends were trimmed by 8 bases and 6 bases, with 14 bases remaining between them. This CDR3 contains 11 residues. The germline CDR1 and CDR2 sequences are SQVTM and ANQGSEA. The CDR3 here is CSPRQAAEQYF. The CDR3 nucleotides are TGCAGCCCCCGACAGGCGGCCGAGCAGTACTTC.

There are a few counts of this clonotype. The chain joins TRBV12-3 or TRBV12-4 to TRBJ2-2, with D hard to call. Trimming shortened V by 2 bases and J by 0 bases, and 7 bases separated the two germline ends. This CDR3 is 15 amino acids long. The CDR3 loop reads CASSLRGTNTGELFF. The CDR3, as DNA: TGTGCCAGCAGTTTACGAGGAACGAACACCGGGGAGCTGTTTTTT.

The chain is built from TRBV24-1 and TRBJ1-1; perhaps TRBD1 as D (5 bases). The V end lost 5 bases, the J end lost 2 bases, and 8 bases lay between the germline ends. The CDR3 has 13 amino acids. Germline CDR1 and CDR2: KGHDR and SFDVKD. CDR3 nucleotides: TGTGCCACCAGTGGTGGGGGAAACACTGAAGCTTTCTTT. Residues: CATSGGGNTEAFF.

The rearrangement joins TRBV20-1 to TRBJ2-3; TRBD1 agrees at 7 bases. The germline gives CDR1 DFQATT, CDR2 SNEGSKA (reference sequence). This CDR3 has 14 amino acids. The V gene end was trimmed by 5 bases and the J gene end by 2 bases; junction bases not matched to a gene: 7. CDR3 amino acids: CSAWTGGLTDTQYF. In DNA form, the CDR3 reads TGCAGTGCTTGGACAGGCGGACTCACAGATACGCAGTATTTT.

The chain is built from TRBV6-1 and TRBJ2-2, with D hard to call. The CDR3 spans 13 residues. Trimming removed 11 bases from V and 7 bases from J, with 17 bases in between. Germline CDR1 reads MNHNS; CDR2 reads SASEGT. This CDR3 reads CASEAKGLGELFF. The CDR3, as DNA: TGTGCCTCGGAAGCGAAGGGCCTCGGGGAGCTGTTTTTT.

This clonotype was detected many times. The chain has TRBV29-1 and TRBJ1-5; TRBD1 matches at 8 bases. The CDR3 has 13 amino acids. The germline V gene has CDR1 SQVTM and CDR2 ANQGSEA. V trimming: 5 bases; J trimming: 1 base; junction bases outside the gene matches: 1. CDR3 residues: CSVQGASNQPQHF. CDR3 bases: TGCAGCGTTCAGGGGGCAAGCAATCAGCCCCAGCATTTT.